This T cell receptor (beta chain) was recorded in a study of blood T cell repertoires in COVID-19. Study-level background: Samples representing acute and convalescent COVID-19 were sourced from the United States, Italy and Spain. T cells, B-cell-depleted T cells, or PBMCs supplied cDNA or gDNA.

Methods used by the authors: Quantification of nucleated cells was approximated via reference gene primer amplification. Only in-frame clones appear in the TCRdb table, and some are missing; sequencing was by immunoSEQ multiplex PCR. V, J and clone size are those of that table, while D and trimming were read from the DNA. The repertoire holds 65,000 to 90,000 clones, with about 90% as singletons. Germline loops: CDR1 LNHDA, CDR2 SQIVND (reference sequence). The V and J ends lost 4 bases and 9 bases, in that order; junction bases with no gene match: 11. The CDR3 runs to 15 residues. This clonotype originated in a human donor in a cohort sampled during active COVID-19. The chain links TRBV19 to TRBJ1-5; TRBD1 aligns across 8 bases. The specimen sequenced was peripheral blood. The CDR3 DNA reads as TGTGCCAGTAGTACCCCCGGGACAGGACTACGGCCCCAGCATTTT. Its translation: CASSTPGTGLRPQHF.